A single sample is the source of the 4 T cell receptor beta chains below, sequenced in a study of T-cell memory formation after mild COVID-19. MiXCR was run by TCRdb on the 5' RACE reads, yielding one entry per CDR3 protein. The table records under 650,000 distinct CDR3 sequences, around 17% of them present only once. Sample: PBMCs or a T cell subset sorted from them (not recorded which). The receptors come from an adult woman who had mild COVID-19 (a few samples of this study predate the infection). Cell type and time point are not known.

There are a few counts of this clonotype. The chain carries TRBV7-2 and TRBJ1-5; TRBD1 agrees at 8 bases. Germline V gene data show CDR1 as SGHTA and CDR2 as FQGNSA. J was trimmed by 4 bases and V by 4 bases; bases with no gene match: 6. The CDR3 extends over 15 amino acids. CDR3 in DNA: TGTGCCAGCAGCTCCGACAGGGGAGCGAATCAGCCCCAGCATTTT. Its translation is CASSSDRGANQPQHF.

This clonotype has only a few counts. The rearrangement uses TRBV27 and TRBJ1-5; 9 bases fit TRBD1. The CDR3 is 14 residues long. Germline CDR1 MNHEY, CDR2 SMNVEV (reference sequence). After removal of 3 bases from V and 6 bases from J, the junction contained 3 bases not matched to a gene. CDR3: CASSFRDRAQPQHF. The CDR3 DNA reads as TGTGCCAGCAGTTTCCGGGACAGGGCTCAGCCCCAGCATTTT.

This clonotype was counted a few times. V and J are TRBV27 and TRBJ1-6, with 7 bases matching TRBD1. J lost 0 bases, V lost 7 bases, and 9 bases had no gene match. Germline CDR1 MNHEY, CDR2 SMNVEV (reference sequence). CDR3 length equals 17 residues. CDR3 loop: CASKTGRDGSYNSPLHF. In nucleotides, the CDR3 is TGTGCCAGCAAGACAGGGCGGGACGGCTCCTATAATTCACCCCTCCACTTT.

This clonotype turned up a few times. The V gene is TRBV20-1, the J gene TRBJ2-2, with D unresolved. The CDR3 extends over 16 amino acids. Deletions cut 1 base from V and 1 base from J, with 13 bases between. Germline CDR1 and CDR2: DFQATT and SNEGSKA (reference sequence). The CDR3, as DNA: TGCAGTGCTAGAGCGCCTCTCAGAAAGAACACCGGGGAGCTGTTTTTT. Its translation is CSARAPLRKNTGELFF.